One and the same sample provided the 23 T cell receptor beta chains below, sequenced in a study of beta chain features in type 1 diabetes. The entirety of the isolated RNA underwent reverse transcription, so expressed TCRB transcripts were sequenced. Clones were sequenced by immunoSEQ multiplex PCR, and TCRdb holds only the in-frame ones, with some missing. Of 970,000 or so clones listed, 15% to 20% were seen once; the top ten hold 0.023%. The sequenced sample consisted of naive CD4+ T cells from blood. All receptors come from a woman aged 18-29 years in good health.

The sample holds a few counts of this clone. The chain uses TRBV7-8 and TRBJ2-3, with D possibly TRBD2 on 7 matching bases. The CDR3 consists of 16 residues. The germline V gene has CDR1 SGHVS and CDR2 FQNEAQ. Trimming cost V 6 bases and J 3 bases, with 19 bases left between them. The CDR3 protein is CASRALRGGVTDTQYF. Written as DNA, the CDR3 is TGTGCCAGCAGGGCGCTCCGAGGGGGGGTTACAGATACGCAGTATTTT.

This clone was seen a handful of times. Different DNA sequences within this sample yield the same CDR3. The chain uses TRBV18 and TRBJ1-5; D not resolved. The V gene lost 6 bases and the J gene lost 5 bases, with 14 bases spanning the gap. Per germline, CDR1 KGHSH and CDR2 LQKENI. The CDR3 runs 14 residues. The CDR3, as DNA: TGTGCCAGCTCTCCGGGTTGGGCGGATCAGCCCCAGCATTTT. Residues: CASSPGWADQPQHF.

This clone was recorded a few times. V and J are TRBV10-3 and TRBJ2-3; the match to TRBD1 covers 10 bases. CDR3 length equals 16 residues. V was clipped by 0 bases and J by 2 bases; unmatched bases: 2. Germline-derived CDR1 and CDR2 are ENHRY and SYGVKD. In DNA, the CDR3 is TGTGCCATCAGTGAGTCGACAGGGGGCTTCACAGATACGCAGTATTTT. Residues: CAISESTGGFTDTQYF.

The gene calls are TRBV6-6 and TRBJ2-3; 7 nucleotides match TRBD2. The CDR3 loop spans 14 amino acids. Germline trimming cut 6 bases from V and 4 bases from J; bases unmatched to any gene: 7. In germline, CDR1 is MNHNY, CDR2 SVGAGI (reference sequence). This chain's CDR3 is CASSETGGADTQYF. DNA of the CDR3: TGTGCCAGCAGCGAGACGGGAGGTGCAGATACGCAGTATTTT.

V and J are TRBV5-6 and TRBJ1-1, with D unclear. Germline CDR1 reads SGHDT; CDR2 reads YYEEEE. V gave up 3 bases and J gave up 3 bases, with 15 bases separating them. The CDR3 runs 15 residues. The DNA of the CDR3 is TGTGCCAGCAGCTACCCCTCCAGAACGGACACTGAAGCTTTCTTT. It translates to CASSYPSRTDTEAFF.

Comments on this clone: Other nucleotide sequences in the sample specify the same CDR3. The V and J genes are TRBV7-9 and TRBJ2-7; 10 bases line up with TRBD1. The ends lost 5 bases at V and 5 bases at J; junction bases unmatched: 6. Germline V gene lookup returns CDR1 SEHNR and CDR2 FQNEAQ (reference sequence). The CDR3 consists of 14 residues. CDR3 nucleotide sequence: TGTGCCAGCAGCCCGGGACAGGGGTCCCACGAGCAGTACTTC. Its translation is CASSPGQGSHEQYF.

V is TRBV7-2 and J is TRBJ1-1; no clear D gene. The CDR3 is 15 amino acids. CDR1 is SGHTA, CDR2 FQGNSA, per germline. Trimming pared 1 base from V and 6 bases from J, leaving 15 bases between. CDR3 loop: CASSLGLGSISEAFF. The CDR3, as DNA: TGTGCCAGCAGCTTAGGGCTGGGGAGTATTTCTGAAGCTTTCTTT.

CDR3 sequence reads: CASSSCRGGTCLHEQFF. The CDR3 DNA reads as TGTGCCAGCAGCTCCTGCCGGGGGGGGACTTGCCTCCATGAGCAGTTCTTC. V and J are TRBV27 and TRBJ2-1; 8 nucleotides agree with TRBD2. With V trimmed by 6 bases and J by 8 bases, 18 bases remained unmatched. CDR3 length: 17 amino acids. Germline CDR1 reads MNHEY; CDR2 reads SMNVEV (reference sequence).

V gene TRBV4-3 combines with J gene TRBJ2-1, with D perhaps given as TRBD1 or TRBD2 (6 bases each). The CDR3 spans 16 residues. V lost 0 bases and J lost 6, with 15 bases in between. The germline V gene has CDR1 LGHNA and CDR2 YSLEER. The CDR3 region is CASSQEGGSLLNEQFF. CDR3 nucleotide sequence: TGCGCCAGCAGCCAAGAAGGGGGGAGCCTGCTCAATGAGCAGTTCTTC.

The genes are TRBV19 and TRBJ2-4; maybe TRBD2 (6 bases). Germline V gene sequence: CDR1 LNHDA, CDR2 SQIVND (reference sequence). The CDR3 has 15 amino acids. Trimming cost V 3 bases and J 1 base, with 10 bases left between them. The CDR3 region has the DNA TGTGCCAGTAGTATCGCGGGGTCGGCCAAAAACATTCAGTACTTC. Its protein product is CASSIAGSAKNIQYF.

CDR3 region: CASRNTRKNIQYF. In nucleotides, the CDR3 is TGTGCCAGCAGAAATACTAGAAAAAACATTCAGTACTTC. The chain employs TRBV11-2 and TRBJ2-4; D may be TRBD2 (5 bases). In germline, CDR1 is SGHAT, CDR2 FQNNGV. The CDR3 contains 13 residues. Trimming shortened V by 6 bases and J by 4 bases, and 10 bases separated the two germline ends.

This rearrangement joins TRBV4-2 to TRBJ2-2; D gene unclear. Germline lookup yields CDR1 LGHNA and CDR2 YNFKEQ. Trimming pared 1 base from V and 0 bases from J, leaving 6 bases between. The CDR3 extends over 15 amino acids. Here the CDR3 DNA reads TGTGCCAGCAGCCAAGGGACCTCGAACACCGGGGAGCTGTTTTTT. Protein sequence: CASSQGTSNTGELFF.

The chain is built from TRBV6-5 and TRBJ2-1; weak D call: TRBD2 (5 bases). Trimming pared 4 bases from V and 0 bases from J, leaving 10 bases between. This CDR3 contains 15 residues. Per germline, CDR1 MNHEY and CDR2 SVGAGI. The CDR3 region has the DNA TGTGCCAGCAGTTTTGCGGGTCCCTCCTACAATGAGCAGTTCTTC. Residues: CASSFAGPSYNEQFF.

In this sample, this clone turned up a few times. J is TRBJ2-1 and V is TRBV19; 7 nucleotides align to TRBD2. Germline values: CDR1 LNHDA, CDR2 SQIVND (reference sequence). J was trimmed by 3 bases and V by 4 bases; bases with no gene match: 9. This CDR3 is 16 amino acids long. The DNA of the CDR3 is TGTGCCAGTAGTAGAAATGCGGGAGCCTACTACAATGAGCAGTTCTTC. This sequence encodes CASSRNAGAYYNEQFF.

The chain carries TRBV18 and TRBJ2-3; perhaps TRBD1 as D (5 bases). Germline V gene sequence: CDR1 KGHSH, CDR2 LQKENI. The CDR3 has 15 amino acids. V lost 1 base, J lost 2 bases, and 10 bases lay in between. The CDR3 bases are TGTGCCAGCTCACCACGGGCCAGGGACACAGATACGCAGTATTTT. This gives the protein CASSPRARDTDTQYF.

This chain joins TRBV2 and TRBJ2-7; maybe TRBD2 (5 bases). The CDR3 has 12 residues. CDR1 and CDR2 (germline): SNHLY, FYNNEI. V was clipped by 6 bases and J by 6 bases, with 12 bases between them. The CDR3: CASSPAGPEQYF. In DNA form, the CDR3 reads TGTGCCAGCAGCCCGGCGGGCCCCGAGCAGTACTTC.

This clone was seen more than once but under ten times. The chain recombines TRBV28 with TRBJ2-4, with 7 bases matching TRBD2. In germline, CDR1 is MDHEN, CDR2 SYDVKM. The CDR3 is 16 amino acids. The V gene end was trimmed by 0 bases and the J gene end by 2 bases; junction bases not matched to a gene: 4. In DNA, the CDR3 is TGTGCCAGCAGTTTATGGGGCGGGAGTACCAAAAACATTCAGTACTTC. It specifies CASSLWGGSTKNIQYF. The variable domain in full, with the rest retrieved from reference TRBV28 and TRBJ2-4, is DVKVTQSSRYLVKRTGEKVFLECVQDMDHENMFWYRQDPGLGLRLIYFSYDVKMKEKGDIPEGYSVSREKKERFSLILESASTNQTSMYLCASSLWGGSTKNIQYFGAGTRLSVL.

This rearrangement joins TRBV28 to TRBJ2-3; TRBD1 matches 8 bases. Germline lookup yields CDR1 MDHEN and CDR2 SYDVKM. The CDR3 has 17 amino acids. With 3 bases clipped from V and 4 bases from J, the junction kept 12 bases outside the gene matches. The CDR3: CASSFRQGIVWADTQYF. The CDR3 region has the DNA TGTGCCAGCAGTTTCCGACAGGGGATAGTGTGGGCAGATACGCAGTATTTT.

This clone was detected only a few times. The rearrangement uses TRBV7-8 and TRBJ1-5, with no clear D. The CDR3 spans 16 residues. V lost 0 bases and J 4 bases, leaving 13 bases between the germline ends. Per the germline V gene, CDR1 is SGHVS and CDR2 is FQNEAQ. The CDR3 DNA reads TGTGCCAGCAGCTTAGCCGGACTGTCCACAAATCAGCCCCAGCATTTT. It specifies CASSLAGLSTNQPQHF.

This clone has only a few counts. The rearrangement uses TRBV5-6 and TRBJ2-1, with unresolved D. The germline V gene has CDR1 SGHDT and CDR2 YYEEEE. The V gene lost 6 bases and the J gene lost 3 bases, with 16 bases spanning the gap. This CDR3 comprises 15 residues. The CDR3 here is CASTSLTYGYNEQFF. The CDR3 bases are TGTGCCAGCACCTCACTAACCTACGGCTACAATGAGCAGTTCTTC.

This clone has just a few counts. The V call is TRBV7-8, the J call TRBJ2-2; D gene ambiguous. The CDR3 is 15 amino acids. Germline-derived CDR1 and CDR2 are SGHVS and FQNEAQ. Trimming took off 5 bases at V and 2 bases at J, with 12 bases between the two ends. In nucleotides, the CDR3 is TGTGCCAGCAGCGAAGCCCACGTAAACACCGGGGAGCTGTTTTTT. Residues: CASSEAHVNTGELFF.

Turning to this clone: The same CDR3 arises from other DNA sequences in this sample as well. The chain is built from TRBV6-5 and TRBJ2-3; D ambiguous. Trimming stripped 0 bases from V and 5 bases from J, with 0 bases between. The CDR3 totals 11 residues. Germline loops: CDR1 MNHEY, CDR2 SVGAGI. The CDR3 loop reads CASSYSDTQYF. The CDR3 DNA reads TGTGCCAGCAGTTACTCAGATACGCAGTATTTT.

The chain links TRBV28 to TRBJ2-5; 7 bases match TRBD2. With V trimmed by 0 bases and J by 2 bases, 6 bases remained unmatched. CDR1 and CDR2 (germline): MDHEN, SYDVKM. The CDR3 runs to 16 residues. The CDR3, as DNA: TGTGCCAGCAGTTTATGGTGGGGAGGGGTACAAGAGACCCAGTACTTC. This codes for CASSLWWGGVQETQYF.